This T cell receptor beta chain was profiled in a study of CD8 T cells in ankylosing spondylitis. This clonotype was found a few times. Its antigen is undetermined. Germline V gene lookup returns CDR1 MDHEN and CDR2 SYDVKM. The CDR3 covers 13 residues. V shed 5 bases and J shed 4 bases, with 11 bases lying between them. TCRdb ran MiXCR on the 5' RACE reads and lists one entry per CDR3 protein. The data hold under 150,000 distinct CDR3 sequences, with roughly 7.7% observed a single time. Overall study findings and caveats: Existing reports had already noted some motif variants in reactive arthritis synovial fluid and blood.

The gene calls are TRBV28 and TRBJ1-2, with D perhaps matching TRBD1 (6 bases). The receptor comes from a male donor with ankylosing spondylitis. Input material: synovial fluid, either unsorted or a sorted T cell fraction (not recorded which). The CDR3 sequence: CASSPGTLYGYTF. The CDR3 bases are TGTGCCAGCAGTCCTGGGACACTCTATGGCTACACCTTC.